This TCR beta chain was sequenced for a study of cytomegalovirus exposure and HLA in healthy donors. Study information: In an earlier analysis, around 100 million unique TCR beta sequences were found from some 180 million T cells. General study results and limits: Researchers counted around 180 TCR beta chains as cytomegalovirus-associated.

Amplification used 60 Vbeta primers and 13 Jbeta primers. The data were produced by immunoSEQ multiplex PCR, yet TCRdb's version contains in-frame clones alone and is incomplete. The profile shows over 150,000 clones, roughly 77% of them singletons. The CDR3 sequence is 13 residues long. Looked up from germline, CDR1 is SNHLY and CDR2 is FYNNEI. The germline V and J ends were trimmed by 5 bases and 1 base, with 8 bases remaining between them. Regarding this clone: Its antigen remains unknown.

V is TRBV2 and J is TRBJ1-1, with D possibly TRBD1 on 6 matching bases. The clonotype was recovered from a man aged 45-65 years in good health and CMV-seropositive. Sequenced: PBMCs. The CDR3 loop is CASSLGQNTEAFF. In nucleotides, the CDR3 is TGTGCCAGCAGTTTGGGACAGAACACTGAAGCTTTCTTT.